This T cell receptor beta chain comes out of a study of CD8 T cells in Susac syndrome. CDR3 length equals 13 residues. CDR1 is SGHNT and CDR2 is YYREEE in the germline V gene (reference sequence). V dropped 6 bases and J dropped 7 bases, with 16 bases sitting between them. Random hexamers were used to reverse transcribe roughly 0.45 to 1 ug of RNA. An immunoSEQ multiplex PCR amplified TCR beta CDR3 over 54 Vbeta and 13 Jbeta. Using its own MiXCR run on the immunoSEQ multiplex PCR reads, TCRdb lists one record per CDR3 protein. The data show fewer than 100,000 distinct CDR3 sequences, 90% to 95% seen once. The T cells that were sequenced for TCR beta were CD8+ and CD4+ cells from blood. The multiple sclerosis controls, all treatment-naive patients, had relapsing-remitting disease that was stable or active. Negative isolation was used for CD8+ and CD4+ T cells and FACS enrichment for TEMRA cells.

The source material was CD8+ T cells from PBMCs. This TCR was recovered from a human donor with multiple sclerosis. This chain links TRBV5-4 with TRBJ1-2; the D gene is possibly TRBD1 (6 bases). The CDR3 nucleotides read TGTGCCAGCAACCCCAAGGGAGGGGGTGGCTACACCTTC. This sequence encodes CASNPKGGGGYTF.